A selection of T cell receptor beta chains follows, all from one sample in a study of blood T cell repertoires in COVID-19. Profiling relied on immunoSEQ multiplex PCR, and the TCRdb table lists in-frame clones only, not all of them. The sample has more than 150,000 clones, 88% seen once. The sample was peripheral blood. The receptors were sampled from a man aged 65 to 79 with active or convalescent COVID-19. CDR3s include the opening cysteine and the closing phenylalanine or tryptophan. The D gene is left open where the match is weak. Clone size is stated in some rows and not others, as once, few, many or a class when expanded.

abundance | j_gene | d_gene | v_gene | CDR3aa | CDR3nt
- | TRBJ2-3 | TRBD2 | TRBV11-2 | CASSLVAGGSSTDTQYF | TGTGCCAGCAGCTTAGTAGCGGGGGGCTCTAGCACAGATACGCAGTATTTT
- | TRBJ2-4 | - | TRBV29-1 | CSVGGMGGLAKNIQYF | TGCAGCGTTGGTGGTATGGGGGGACTAGCCAAAAACATTCAGTACTTC
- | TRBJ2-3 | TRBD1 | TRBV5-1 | CASTSGGASGTDTQYF | TGCGCCAGCACATCAGGGGGCGCTTCCGGGACAGATACGCAGTATTTT
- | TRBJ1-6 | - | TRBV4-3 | CASSQETGVSPLHF | TGCGCCAGCAGCCAAGAGACGGGAGTATCACCCCTCCACTTT
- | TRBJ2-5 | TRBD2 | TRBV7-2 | CASSSRGAGDQETQYF | TGTGCCAGCAGCTCCCGGGGAGCGGGGGACCAAGAGACCCAGTACTTC
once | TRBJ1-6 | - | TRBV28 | CASSIGNSPLHF | TGTGCCAGCAGTATCGGTAATTCACCCCTCCACTTT
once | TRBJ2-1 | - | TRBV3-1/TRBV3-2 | CASSRGLWVNEQFF | TGTGCCAGCAGCCGGGGGCTCTGGGTTAATGAGCAGTTCTTC
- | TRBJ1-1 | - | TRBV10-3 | CAISVGSGTEAFF | TGTGCCATCAGTGTAGGATCGGGCACTGAAGCTTTCTTT
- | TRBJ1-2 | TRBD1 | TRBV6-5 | CASRRQGLGGYTF | TGTGCCAGCAGGCGACAGGGGCTGGGTGGCTACACCTTC
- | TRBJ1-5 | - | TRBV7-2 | CASSFGVVGGRYQPQHF | TGTGCCAGCAGCTTCGGGGTGGTCGGGGGTCGATATCAGCCCCAGCATTTT
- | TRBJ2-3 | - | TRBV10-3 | CAISESRGADTQYF | TGTGCCATCAGTGAGTCTCGGGGAGCAGATACGCAGTATTTT
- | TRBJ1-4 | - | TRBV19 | CASTKNGATNEKLFF | TGTGCCAGTACAAAGAACGGTGCAACTAATGAAAAACTGTTTTTT
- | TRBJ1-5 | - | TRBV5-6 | CASSFRGIGLLSNQPQHF | TGTGCCAGCAGCTTTAGGGGAATAGGGCTCCTCTCTAATCAGCCCCAGCATTTT
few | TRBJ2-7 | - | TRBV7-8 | CASSLTVSSYEQYF | TGTGCCAGCAGCTTAACGGTGTCTTCCTACGAGCAGTACTTC
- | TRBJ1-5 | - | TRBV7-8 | CASSLVQGSNQPQHF | TGTGCCAGCAGCCTCGTACAGGGTTCCAATCAGCCCCAGCATTTT
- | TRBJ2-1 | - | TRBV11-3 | CASSPEWSPYNEQFF | TGTGCCAGCAGCCCTGAGTGGAGCCCCTACAATGAGCAGTTCTTC
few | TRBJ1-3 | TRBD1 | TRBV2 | CASSPGGPRNTIYF | TGTGCCAGCAGCCCAGGGGGACCTAGAAACACCATATATTTT
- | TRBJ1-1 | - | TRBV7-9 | CASSSPATGSSGMNTEAFF | TGTGCCAGCAGCTCCCCCGCCACTGGGAGCTCCGGCATGAACACTGAAGCTTTCTTT
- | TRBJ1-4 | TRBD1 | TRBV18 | CASSPDRQGKLFF | TGTGCCAGCTCACCGGACAGACAGGGAAAACTGTTTTTT
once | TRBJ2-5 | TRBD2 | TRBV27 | CASSTTSGFQETQYF | TGTGCCAGCAGTACGACTAGCGGGTTCCAAGAGACCCAGTACTTC
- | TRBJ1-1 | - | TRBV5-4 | CASSQSDRHFEAFF | TGTGCCAGCAGCCAATCCGACAGGCACTTTGAAGCTTTCTTT
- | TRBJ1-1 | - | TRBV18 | CASSGGVDTEAFF | TGTGCCAGCTCCGGGGGGGTTGACACTGAAGCTTTCTTT
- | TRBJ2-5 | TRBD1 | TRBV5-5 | CASSRETGGFETQYF | TGTGCCAGCAGCCGCGAGACAGGGGGCTTTGAGACCCAGTACTTC
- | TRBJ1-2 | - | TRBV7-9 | CASSLGQNYGYTF | TGTGCCAGCAGCTTAGGGCAGAACTATGGCTACACCTTC
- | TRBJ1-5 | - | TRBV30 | CAWSVRHPNQPQHF | TGTGCCTGGAGTGTACGACACCCCAATCAGCCCCAGCATTTT
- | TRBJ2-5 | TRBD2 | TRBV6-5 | CASKTSGGRETQYF | TGTGCCAGCAAGACTAGCGGGGGTCGGGAGACCCAGTACTTC